The 13 T cell receptor beta chains listed next were all sequenced from one sample in a study of blood T cell repertoires in COVID-19. Repertoires were generated with immunoSEQ multiplex PCR, while TCRdb's copy carries only in-frame clones and drops some. The sample holds some 300,000 clones, around four fifths seen once. The sample consisted of peripheral blood. All receptors come from a woman between 45 and 65 years old with active or convalescent COVID-19.

The chain has TRBV9 and TRBJ1-6; 9 positions agree with TRBD1. From germline, CDR1 is SGDLS and CDR2 YYNGEE. The length of the CDR3 is 14 residues. V dropped 3 bases and J dropped 9; count of bases not matched to a gene: 4. CDR3 sequence (DNA): TGTGCCAGCAGCGGCCGGGACAGGGTTTCACCCCTCCACTTT. This codes for CASSGRDRVSPLHF.

This chain uses TRBV7-9 with TRBJ1-1, with D possibly matching TRBD1 (6 bases). The germline gives CDR1 SEHNR, CDR2 FQNEAQ (reference sequence). The CDR3 loop spans 14 amino acids. V lost 1 base and J 2 bases, leaving 8 bases between the germline ends. The CDR3 nucleotides read TGTGCCAGCAGCTTAGAACAGGGCAACACTGAAGCTTTCTTT. Its translation: CASSLEQGNTEAFF.

This clone was seen a single time. The chain joins TRBV7-2 to TRBJ2-1; weak D call: TRBD2 (5 bases). Germline CDR1 is SGHTA and CDR2 is FQGNSA. The CDR3 covers 15 residues. The ends were cut back, 5 bases at V and 7 bases at J, with 18 bases in the middle. In nucleotides, the CDR3 is TGTGCCAGCAGCCTGGTGGCGGGTACGGGAAATGAGCAGTTCTTC. It encodes CASSLVAGTGNEQFF.

The rearrangement joins TRBV4-2 to TRBJ1-5; D perhaps matches TRBD1 (6 bases). The ends were cut back, 1 base at V and 4 bases at J, with 11 bases in the middle. From germline, CDR1 is LGHNA and CDR2 YNFKEQ. The CDR3 is 15 amino acids. The CDR3 sequence: CASSQVRGLNQPQHF. CDR3 bases: TGTGCCAGCAGCCAAGTCAGGGGATTGAATCAGCCCCAGCATTTT.

This chain links TRBV10-3 with TRBJ1-5; TRBD1 agrees at 8 bases. V lost 11 bases, J lost 3 bases, and 6 bases stayed unmatched. This CDR3 is built from 13 residues. Germline V CDR1 and CDR2: ENHRY, SYGVKD. CDR3 residues: CAARTGFNQPQHF. For the CDR3, the DNA is TGTGCCGCCCGGACAGGGTTCAATCAGCCCCAGCATTTT.

V is TRBV6-5 and J is TRBJ1-6; 7 positions match TRBD1. The V gene end was trimmed by 6 bases and the J gene end by 6 bases; junction bases not matched to a gene: 5. The germline V gene encodes CDR1 MNHEY and CDR2 SVGAGI. This CDR3 region has 14 residues. CDR3 sequence reads: CASSLQGINSPLHF. The DNA for the CDR3 is TGTGCCAGCAGCCTACAGGGGATTAATTCACCCCTCCACTTT.

V is TRBV3-1 (or the pseudogene TRBV3-2) and J is TRBJ2-1, with 7 bases matching TRBD2. This CDR3 is 14 amino acids long. The germline gives CDR1 LGHDT, CDR2 YNNKEL (reference sequence). V shed 6 bases and J 8 bases; nucleotides not matched to a gene: 10. The CDR3 bases are TGTGCCAGCAGGCAGACCGGACTAGTCGATGAGCAGTTCTTC. Protein sequence: CASRQTGLVDEQFF.

The V and J genes are TRBV7-9 and TRBJ1-1, with a possible D match to TRBD1 (5 bases). The V and J ends lost 5 bases and 1 base respectively, with 14 bases between them. The CDR3 spans 15 residues. CDR1 is SEHNR and CDR2 is FQNEAQ in the germline V gene (reference sequence). The CDR3 DNA sequence: TGTGCCAGCAGCGAGCCGGGACTACCGAACACTGAAGCTTTCTTT. Protein sequence: CASSEPGLPNTEAFF.

J is TRBJ1-2 and V is TRBV4-1, with 7 bases fitting TRBD1. V shed 2 bases, J shed 2 bases, and the junction held 8 bases outside the gene matches. The germline V gene encodes CDR1 MGHRA and CDR2 YSYEKL. This CDR3 contains 16 residues. CDR3 amino acids: CASSQLQGMGNYGYTF. As DNA, the CDR3 is TGCGCCAGCAGCCAACTACAGGGGATGGGGAACTATGGCTACACCTTC.

The chain carries TRBV6-5 and TRBJ1-1; 9 positions match TRBD1. V trimming: 9 bases; J trimming: 6 bases; junction bases outside the gene matches: 14. CDR3 length equals 15 residues. CDR1 and CDR2 from the germline V gene are MNHEY and SVGAGI. DNA for the CDR3: TGTGCCAGTTCGGTCGCGGGACAGGGTAGCCCTGAAGCTTTCTTT. This gives the protein CASSVAGQGSPEAFF.

In its sample, this clone was seen a few times. The genes are TRBV10-3 and TRBJ1-1, with TRBD1 as a possible D gene (6 bases). The length of the CDR3 is 14 residues. V lost 6 bases to trimming and J lost 4 bases, with 15 bases between them. Germline values: CDR1 ENHRY, CDR2 SYGVKD. CDR3 residues: CAIRGTLGSTEAFF. CDR3 bases: TGTGCCATCAGAGGGACACTTGGGTCCACTGAAGCTTTCTTT.

This chain uses TRBV6-5 with TRBJ1-5; 9 bases match TRBD1. CDR1 is MNHEY and CDR2 is SVGAGI in the germline V gene. This CDR3 is built from 14 residues. The junction had 6 bases not matched to a gene; V was cut back by 5 bases and J by 7 bases. CDR3 protein: CASSRGQGRQPQHF. CDR3 coding DNA: TGTGCCAGCAGTCGAGGACAGGGGAGGCAGCCCCAGCATTTT.

This chain connects TRBV27 to TRBJ1-3; 8 bases agree with TRBD1. This CDR3 spans 15 amino acids. Trimming at V came to 4 bases and at J to 1 base, leaving 3 bases not matched to a gene. Germline V gives CDR1 MNHEY, CDR2 SMNVEV (reference sequence). Here the CDR3 DNA reads TGTGCCAGCAGTTCTTGGACAGGGTCTGGAAACACCATATATTTT. It encodes CASSSWTGSGNTIYF.